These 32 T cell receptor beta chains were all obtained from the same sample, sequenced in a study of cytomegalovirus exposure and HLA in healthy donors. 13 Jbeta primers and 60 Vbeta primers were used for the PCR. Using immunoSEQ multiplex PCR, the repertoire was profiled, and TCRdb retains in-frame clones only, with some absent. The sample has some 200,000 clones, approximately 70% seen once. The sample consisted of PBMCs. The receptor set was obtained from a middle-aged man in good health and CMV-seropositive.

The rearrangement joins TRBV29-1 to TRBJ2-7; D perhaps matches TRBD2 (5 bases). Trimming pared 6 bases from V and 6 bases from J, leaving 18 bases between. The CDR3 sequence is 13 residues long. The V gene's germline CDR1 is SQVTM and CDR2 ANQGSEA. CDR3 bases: TGCAGCGTAGACCCAGGCCTAGAGGGCGAGCAGTACTTC. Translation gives CSVDPGLEGEQYF.

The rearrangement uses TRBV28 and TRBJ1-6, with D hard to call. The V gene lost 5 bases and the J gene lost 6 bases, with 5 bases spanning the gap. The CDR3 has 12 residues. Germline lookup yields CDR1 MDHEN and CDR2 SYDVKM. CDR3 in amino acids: CASSNLNSPLHF. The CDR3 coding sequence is TGTGCCAGCAGTAATCTTAATTCACCCCTCCACTTT.

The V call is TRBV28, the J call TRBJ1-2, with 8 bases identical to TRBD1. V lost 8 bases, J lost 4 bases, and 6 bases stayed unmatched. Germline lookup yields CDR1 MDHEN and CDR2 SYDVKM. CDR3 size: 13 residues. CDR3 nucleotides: TGTGCCAGCCAGGGGGCTACCTTCTATGGCTACACCTTC. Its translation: CASQGATFYGYTF.

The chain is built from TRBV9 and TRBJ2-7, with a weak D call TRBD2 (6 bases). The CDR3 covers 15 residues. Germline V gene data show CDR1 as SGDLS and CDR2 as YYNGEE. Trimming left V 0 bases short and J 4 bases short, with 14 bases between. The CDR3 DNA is TGTGCCAGCAGCGTAGGGGAGGCGGGACTTTACGAGCAGTACTTC. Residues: CASSVGEAGLYEQYF.

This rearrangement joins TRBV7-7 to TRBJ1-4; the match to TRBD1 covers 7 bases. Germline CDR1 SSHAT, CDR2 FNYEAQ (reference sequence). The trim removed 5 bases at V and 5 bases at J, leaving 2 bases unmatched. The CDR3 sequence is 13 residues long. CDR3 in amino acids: CASSRGQNEKLFF. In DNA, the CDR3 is TGTGCCAGCAGCAGGGGACAGAATGAAAAACTGTTTTTT.

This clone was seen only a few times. CDR3 residues: CASSLEAGREQYF. The CDR3 nucleotides are TGCGCCAGCAGCTTGGAGGCGGGGCGGGAGCAGTACTTC. V gene TRBV5-1 combines with J gene TRBJ2-7; D might be TRBD2 (6 bases). Trimming removed 0 bases at V and 7 bases at J, with 11 bases between. Per the germline V gene, CDR1 is SGHRS and CDR2 is YFSETQ. This CDR3 has 13 residues.

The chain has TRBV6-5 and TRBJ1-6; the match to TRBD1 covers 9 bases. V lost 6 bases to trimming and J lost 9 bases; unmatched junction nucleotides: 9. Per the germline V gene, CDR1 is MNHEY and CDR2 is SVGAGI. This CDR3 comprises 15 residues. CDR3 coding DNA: TGTGCCAGCAGCAGAGGACAGGGGTATCGTTCACCCCTCCACTTT. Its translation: CASSRGQGYRSPLHF.

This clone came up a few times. The CDR3 loop is CATSNGRQLHNSPLHF. Written as DNA, the CDR3 is TGTGCCACCAGCAACGGGAGACAGTTGCATAATTCACCCCTCCACTTT. The V gene is TRBV15, the J gene TRBJ1-6; D is perhaps TRBD1 (5 bases). The CDR3 is 16 residues long. Germline CDR1 and CDR2: LNHNV and YYDKDF (reference sequence). Trimming left V 4 bases short and J 5 bases short, with 15 bases between.

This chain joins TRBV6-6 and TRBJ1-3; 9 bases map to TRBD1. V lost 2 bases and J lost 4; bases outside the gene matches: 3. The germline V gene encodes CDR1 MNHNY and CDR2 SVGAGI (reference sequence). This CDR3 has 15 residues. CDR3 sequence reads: CASSYAGQGGNTIYF. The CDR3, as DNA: TGTGCCAGCAGTTACGCCGGACAGGGGGGAAACACCATATATTTT.

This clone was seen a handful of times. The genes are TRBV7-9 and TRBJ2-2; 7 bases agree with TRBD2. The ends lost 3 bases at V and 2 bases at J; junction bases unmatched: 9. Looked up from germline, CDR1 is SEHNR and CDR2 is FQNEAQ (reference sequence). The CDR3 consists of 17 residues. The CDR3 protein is CASSFGLTGGNTGELFF. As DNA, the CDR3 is TGTGCCAGCAGCTTCGGACTAACGGGGGGTAACACCGGGGAGCTGTTTTTT.

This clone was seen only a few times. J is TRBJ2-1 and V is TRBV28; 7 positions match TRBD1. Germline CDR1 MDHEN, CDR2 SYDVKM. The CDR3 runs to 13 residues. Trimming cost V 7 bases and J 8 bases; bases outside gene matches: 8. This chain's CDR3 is CASTPDRDDEQFF. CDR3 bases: TGTGCCAGCACCCCTGACAGGGACGATGAGCAGTTCTTC. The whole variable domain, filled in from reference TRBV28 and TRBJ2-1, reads DVKVTQSSRYLVKRTGEKVFLECVQDMDHENMFWYRQDPGLGLRLIYFSYDVKMKEKGDIPEGYSVSREKKERFSLILESASTNQTSMYLCASTPDRDDEQFFGPGTRLTVL.

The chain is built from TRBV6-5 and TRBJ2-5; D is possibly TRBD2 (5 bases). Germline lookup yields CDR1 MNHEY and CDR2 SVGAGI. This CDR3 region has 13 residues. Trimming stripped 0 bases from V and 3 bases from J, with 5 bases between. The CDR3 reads CASSYSTKETQYF. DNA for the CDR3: TGTGCCAGCAGTTACTCGACTAAAGAGACCCAGTACTTC.

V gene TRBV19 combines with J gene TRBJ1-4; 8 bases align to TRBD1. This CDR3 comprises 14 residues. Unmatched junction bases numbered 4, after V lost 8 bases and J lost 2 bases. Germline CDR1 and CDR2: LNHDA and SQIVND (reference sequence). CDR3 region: CASQGATTNEKLFF. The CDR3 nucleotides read TGTGCCAGTCAGGGGGCGACGACTAATGAAAAACTGTTTTTT.

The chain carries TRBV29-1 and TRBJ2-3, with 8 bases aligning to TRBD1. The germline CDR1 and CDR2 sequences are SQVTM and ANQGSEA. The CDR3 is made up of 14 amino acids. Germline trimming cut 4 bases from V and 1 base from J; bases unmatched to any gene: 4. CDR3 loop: CSVVGQVGTDTQYF. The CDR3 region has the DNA TGCAGCGTTGTGGGACAGGTCGGCACAGATACGCAGTATTTT.

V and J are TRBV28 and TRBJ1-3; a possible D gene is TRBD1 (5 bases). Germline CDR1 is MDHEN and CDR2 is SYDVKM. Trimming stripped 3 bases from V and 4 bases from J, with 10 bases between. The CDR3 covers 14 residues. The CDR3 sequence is CASSLGGLGNTIYF. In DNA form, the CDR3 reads TGTGCCAGCAGTTTGGGGGGTTTAGGAAACACCATATATTTT. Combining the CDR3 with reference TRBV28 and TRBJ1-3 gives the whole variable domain DVKVTQSSRYLVKRTGEKVFLECVQDMDHENMFWYRQDPGLGLRLIYFSYDVKMKEKGDIPEGYSVSREKKERFSLILESASTNQTSMYLCASSLGGLGNTIYFGEGSWLTVV.

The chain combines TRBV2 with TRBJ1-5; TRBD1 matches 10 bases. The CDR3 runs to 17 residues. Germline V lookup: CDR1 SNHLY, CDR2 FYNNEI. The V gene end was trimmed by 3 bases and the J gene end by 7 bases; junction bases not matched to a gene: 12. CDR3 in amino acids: CASSDWTGGGLRQPQHF. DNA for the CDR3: TGTGCCAGCAGTGACTGGACAGGGGGAGGTCTCCGCCAGCCCCAGCATTTT.

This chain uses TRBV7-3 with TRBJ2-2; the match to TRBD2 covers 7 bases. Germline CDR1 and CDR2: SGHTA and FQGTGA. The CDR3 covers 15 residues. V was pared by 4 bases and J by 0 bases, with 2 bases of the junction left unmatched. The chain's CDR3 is CASSSSGANTGELFF. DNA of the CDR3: TGTGCCAGCAGCTCTAGCGGAGCGAACACCGGGGAGCTGTTTTTT.

This CDR3 reads CASSVTPTYEQYF. The CDR3 nucleotides read TGTGCCAGCAGTGTGACACCTACCTACGAGCAGTACTTC. This chain joins TRBV2 and TRBJ2-7, with D unclear. The ends were cut back, 4 bases at V and 2 bases at J, with 9 bases in the middle. CDR1 is SNHLY, CDR2 FYNNEI, per germline. CDR3 length equals 13 residues.

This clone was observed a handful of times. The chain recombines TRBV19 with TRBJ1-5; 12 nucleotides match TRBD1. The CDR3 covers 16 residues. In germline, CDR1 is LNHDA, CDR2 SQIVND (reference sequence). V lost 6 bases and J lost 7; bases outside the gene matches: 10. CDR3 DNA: TGTGCCAGTAGCCCGCCGGGACAGGGGGCAGGACAGCCCCAGCATTTT. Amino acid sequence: CASSPPGQGAGQPQHF.

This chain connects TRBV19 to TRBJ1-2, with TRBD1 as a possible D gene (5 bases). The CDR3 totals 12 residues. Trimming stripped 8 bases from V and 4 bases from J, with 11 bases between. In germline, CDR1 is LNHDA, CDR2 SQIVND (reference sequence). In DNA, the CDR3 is TGTGCCAGTGCCGACAGCCTCTATGGCTACACCTTC. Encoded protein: CASADSLYGYTF. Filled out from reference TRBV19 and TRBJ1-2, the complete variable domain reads DGGITQSPKYLFRKEGQNVTLSCEQNLNHDAMYWYRQDPGQGLRLIYYSQIVNDFQKGDIAEGYSVSREKKESFPLTVTSAQKNPTAFYLCASADSLYGYTFGSGTRLTVV.

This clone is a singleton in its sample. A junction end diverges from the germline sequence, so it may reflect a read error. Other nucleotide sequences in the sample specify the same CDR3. The CDR3 region has the DNA TGTGCCAGCAGTGCCCCAGGGGCCCAAGGGGCCTACTATAATTCGCCCCTCCACTTT. This codes for CASSAPGAQGAYYNSPLHF. J is TRBJ1-6 and V is TRBV6-1, with a possible D match to TRBD1 (6 bases). The CDR3 sequence is 19 residues long. Germline V gene sequence: CDR1 MNHNS, CDR2 SASEGT.

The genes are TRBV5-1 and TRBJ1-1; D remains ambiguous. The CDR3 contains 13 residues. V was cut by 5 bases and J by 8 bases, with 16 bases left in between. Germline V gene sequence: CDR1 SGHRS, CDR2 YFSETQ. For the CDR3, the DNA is TGCGCCAGCAGGAGGAGTTTTGGTACAGAAGCTTTCTTT. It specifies CASRRSFGTEAFF.

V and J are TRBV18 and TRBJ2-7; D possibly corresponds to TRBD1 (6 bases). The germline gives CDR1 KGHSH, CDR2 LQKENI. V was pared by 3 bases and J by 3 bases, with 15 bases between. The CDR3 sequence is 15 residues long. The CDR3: CASSPVFWDNYEQYF. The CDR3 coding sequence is TGTGCCAGCTCACCTGTTTTCTGGGACAACTACGAGCAGTACTTC.

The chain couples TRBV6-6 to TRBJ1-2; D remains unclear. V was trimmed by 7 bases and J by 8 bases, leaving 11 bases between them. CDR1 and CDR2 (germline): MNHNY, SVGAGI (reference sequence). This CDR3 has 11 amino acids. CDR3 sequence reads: CASTTTTGYTF. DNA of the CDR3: TGTGCCAGCACGACGACAACAGGCTACACCTTC.

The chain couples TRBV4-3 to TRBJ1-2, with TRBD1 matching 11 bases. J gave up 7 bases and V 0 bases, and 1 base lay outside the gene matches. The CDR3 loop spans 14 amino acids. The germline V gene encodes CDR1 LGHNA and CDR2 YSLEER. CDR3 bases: TGCGCCAGCAGCCAAGAGGGGACAGGGGGTGGCTACACCTTC. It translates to CASSQEGTGGGYTF.

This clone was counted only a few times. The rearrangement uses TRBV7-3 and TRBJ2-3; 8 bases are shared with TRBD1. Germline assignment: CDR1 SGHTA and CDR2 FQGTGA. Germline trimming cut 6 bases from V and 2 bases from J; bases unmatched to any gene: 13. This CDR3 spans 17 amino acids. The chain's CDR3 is CASSLGRQGLFTDTQYF. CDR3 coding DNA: TGTGCCAGCAGTCTAGGGCGACAGGGGCTATTCACAGATACGCAGTATTTT. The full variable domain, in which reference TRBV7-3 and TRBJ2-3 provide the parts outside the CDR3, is GAGVSQTPSNKVTEKGKYVELRCDPISGHTALYWYRQSLGQGPEFLIYFQGTGAADDSGLPNDRFFAVRPEGSVSTLKIQRTERGDSAVYLCASSLGRQGLFTDTQYFGPGTRLTVL.

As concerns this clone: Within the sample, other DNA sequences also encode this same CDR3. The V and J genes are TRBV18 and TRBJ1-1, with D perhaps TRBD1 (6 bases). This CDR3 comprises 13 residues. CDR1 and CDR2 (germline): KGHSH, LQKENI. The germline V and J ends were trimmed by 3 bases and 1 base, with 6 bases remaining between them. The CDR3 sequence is CASSPGQNTEAFF. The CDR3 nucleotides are TGTGCCAGCTCACCGGGACAGAACACTGAAGCTTTCTTT.

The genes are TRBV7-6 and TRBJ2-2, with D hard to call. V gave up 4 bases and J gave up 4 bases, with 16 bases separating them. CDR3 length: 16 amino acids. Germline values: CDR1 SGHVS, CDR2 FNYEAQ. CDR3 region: CASSSSEFQLTGELFF. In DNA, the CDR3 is TGTGCCAGCAGCTCGTCGGAGTTTCAGCTCACCGGGGAGCTGTTTTTT.

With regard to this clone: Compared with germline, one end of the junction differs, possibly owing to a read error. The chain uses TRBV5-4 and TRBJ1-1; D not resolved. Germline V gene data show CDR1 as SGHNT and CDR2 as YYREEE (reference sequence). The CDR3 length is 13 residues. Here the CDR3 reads CASSLDRTNEAFF. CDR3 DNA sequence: TGTGCTAGCAGCTTGGATCGGACTAATGAAGCTTTCTTT. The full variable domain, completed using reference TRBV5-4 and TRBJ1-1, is ETGVTQSPTHLIKTRGQQVTLRCSSQSGHNTVSWYQQALGQGPQFIFQYYREEENGRGNFPPRFSGLQFPNYSSELNVNALELDDSALYLCASSLDRTNEAFFGQGTRLTVV.

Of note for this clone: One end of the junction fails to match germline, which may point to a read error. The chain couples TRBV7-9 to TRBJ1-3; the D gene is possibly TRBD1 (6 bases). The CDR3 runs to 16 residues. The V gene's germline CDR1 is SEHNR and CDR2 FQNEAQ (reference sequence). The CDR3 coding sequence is TGTTCCAGCAGAGAAGACGCAACAGGGACTGGAAACACCATATATTTT. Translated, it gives CSSREDATGTGNTIYF.

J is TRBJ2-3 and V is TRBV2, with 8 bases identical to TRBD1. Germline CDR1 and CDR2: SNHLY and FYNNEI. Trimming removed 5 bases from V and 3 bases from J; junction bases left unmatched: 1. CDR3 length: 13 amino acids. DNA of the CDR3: TGTGCCAGCAGTACAGGGGGAACAGATACGCAGTATTTT. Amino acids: CASSTGGTDTQYF. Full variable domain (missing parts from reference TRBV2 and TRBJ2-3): EPEVTQTPSHQVTQMGQEVILRCVPISNHLYFYWYRQILGQKVEFLVSFYNNEISEKSEIFDDQFSVERPDGSNFTLKIRSTKLEDSAMYFCASSTGGTDTQYFGPGTRLTVL.

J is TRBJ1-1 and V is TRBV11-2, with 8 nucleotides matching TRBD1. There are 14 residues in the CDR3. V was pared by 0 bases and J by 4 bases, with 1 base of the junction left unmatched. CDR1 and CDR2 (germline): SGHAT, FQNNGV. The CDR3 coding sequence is TGTGCCAGCAGCTTAGACAGGGGGCTCACTGAAGCTTTCTTT. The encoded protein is CASSLDRGLTEAFF.